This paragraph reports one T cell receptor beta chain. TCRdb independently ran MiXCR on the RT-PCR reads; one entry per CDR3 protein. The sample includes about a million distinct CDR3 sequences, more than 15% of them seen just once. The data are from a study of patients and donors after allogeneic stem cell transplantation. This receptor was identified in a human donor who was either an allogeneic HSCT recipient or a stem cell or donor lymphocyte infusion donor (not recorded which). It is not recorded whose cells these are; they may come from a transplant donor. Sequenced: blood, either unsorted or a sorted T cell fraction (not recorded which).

CDR3: CASSFPFSWSTSTDTQYF. The CDR3 nucleotides are TGTGCCAGCAGCTTCCCCTTTTCGTGGTCTACTAGCACAGATACGCAGTATTTT. V gene TRBV5-6 combines with J gene TRBJ2-3; D is unclear. In germline, CDR1 is SGHDT, CDR2 YYEEEE. The CDR3 is made up of 18 amino acids. Trimming left V 2 bases short and J 0 bases short, with 19 bases between.